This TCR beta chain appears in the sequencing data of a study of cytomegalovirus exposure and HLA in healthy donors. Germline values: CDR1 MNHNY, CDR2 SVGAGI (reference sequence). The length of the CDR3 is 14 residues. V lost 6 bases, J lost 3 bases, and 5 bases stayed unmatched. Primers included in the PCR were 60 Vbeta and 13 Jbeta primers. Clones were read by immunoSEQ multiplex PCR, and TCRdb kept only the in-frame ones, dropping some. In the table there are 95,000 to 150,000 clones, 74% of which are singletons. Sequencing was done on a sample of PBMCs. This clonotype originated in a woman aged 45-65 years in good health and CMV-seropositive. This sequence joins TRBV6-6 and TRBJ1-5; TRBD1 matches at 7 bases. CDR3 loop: CASSPDRVNQPQHF. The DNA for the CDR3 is TGTGCCAGCAGCCCTGACAGGGTCAATCAGCCCCAGCATTTT.